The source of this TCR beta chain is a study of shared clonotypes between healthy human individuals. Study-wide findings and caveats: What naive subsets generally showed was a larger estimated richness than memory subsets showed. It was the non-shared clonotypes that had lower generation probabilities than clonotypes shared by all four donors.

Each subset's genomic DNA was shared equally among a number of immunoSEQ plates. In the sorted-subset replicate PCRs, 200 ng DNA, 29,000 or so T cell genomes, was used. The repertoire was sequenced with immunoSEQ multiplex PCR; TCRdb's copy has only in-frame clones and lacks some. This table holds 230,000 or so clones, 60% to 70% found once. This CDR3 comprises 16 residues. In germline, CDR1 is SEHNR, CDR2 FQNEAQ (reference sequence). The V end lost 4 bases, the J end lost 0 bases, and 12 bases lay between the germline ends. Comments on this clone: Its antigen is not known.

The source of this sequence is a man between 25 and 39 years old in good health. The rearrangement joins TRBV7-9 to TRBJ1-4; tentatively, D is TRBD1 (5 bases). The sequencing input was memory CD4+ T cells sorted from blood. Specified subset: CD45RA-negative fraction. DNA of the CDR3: TGTGCCAGCAGCTGGATATCGACAGCAACTAATGAAAAACTGTTTTTT. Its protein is CASSWISTATNEKLFF.